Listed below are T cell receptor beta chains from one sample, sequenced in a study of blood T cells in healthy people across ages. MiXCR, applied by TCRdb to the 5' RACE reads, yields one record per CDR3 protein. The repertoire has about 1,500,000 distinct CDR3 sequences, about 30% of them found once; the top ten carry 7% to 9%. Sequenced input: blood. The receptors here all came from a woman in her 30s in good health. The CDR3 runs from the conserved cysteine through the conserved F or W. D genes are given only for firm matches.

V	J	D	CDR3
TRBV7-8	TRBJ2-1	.	CASSLIDRYNEQFF
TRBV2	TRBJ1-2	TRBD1	CASKPGQGGYTF
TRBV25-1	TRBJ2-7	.	CASSERRPPYEQYF
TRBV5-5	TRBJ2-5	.	CASSLKRERQETQYF
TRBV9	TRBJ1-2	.	CASSLGPNTNYGYTF
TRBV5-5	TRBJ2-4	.	CASSLSGRERWEYF
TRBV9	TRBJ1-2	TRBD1	CASSVGGQGFYGHTF
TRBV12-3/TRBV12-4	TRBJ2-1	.	CAISTWGGGNEQFF
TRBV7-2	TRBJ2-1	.	CASSLTGAPEQVF
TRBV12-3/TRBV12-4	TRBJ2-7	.	CASATLGYEQYF
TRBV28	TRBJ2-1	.	CASRGLRSWSSYNEQFF
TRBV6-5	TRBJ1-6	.	CASKKGRTDSPLHF
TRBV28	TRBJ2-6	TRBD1	CASLGQLSGANVLTF
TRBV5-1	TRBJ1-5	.	CASRSSGEDQPQHF
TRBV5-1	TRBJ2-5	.	CASSQAGTPQETQYF
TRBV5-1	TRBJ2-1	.	CASSLFGLGVDEQFF
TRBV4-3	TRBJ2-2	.	CASSSLGGSGELFF
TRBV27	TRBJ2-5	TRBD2	CASSLSVAGGETQYF
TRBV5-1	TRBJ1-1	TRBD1	CASSTGQGRGTEAFF
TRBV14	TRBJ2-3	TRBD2	CASSPRLAGPSDTQYF
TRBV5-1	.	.	CASSLSSSWQPYEQYF
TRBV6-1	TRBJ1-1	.	CATQKTDGDTEAFF
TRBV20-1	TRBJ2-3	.	CSVRRGSLAINTQYF
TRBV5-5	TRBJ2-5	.	CASSAHRDGETQYF
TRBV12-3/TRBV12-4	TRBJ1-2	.	CASSSGTHSRGYTF
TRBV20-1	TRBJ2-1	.	CSARRGREQFF
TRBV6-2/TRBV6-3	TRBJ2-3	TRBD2	CASSSSGRHLNTQYF
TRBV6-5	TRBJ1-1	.	CASSYVRRGTEAFF
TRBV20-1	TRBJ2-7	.	CRPPIRALPYEQYF
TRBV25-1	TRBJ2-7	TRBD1	CASSVAGTASYEQYF
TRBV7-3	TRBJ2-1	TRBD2	CASGTSENNEQFF
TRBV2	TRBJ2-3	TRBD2	CASSEELAGGQDTQYF
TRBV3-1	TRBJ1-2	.	CASSSHHGEASYGYTF
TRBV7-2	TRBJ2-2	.	CASSSGPWAGELFF
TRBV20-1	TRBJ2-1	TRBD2	CSARGLAGGAEQFF
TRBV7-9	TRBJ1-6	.	CASSSGDSPLHF
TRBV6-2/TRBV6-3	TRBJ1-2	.	CASRGALAEEFGYTF
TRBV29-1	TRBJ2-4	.	CSVWGRDQLAKNIQYF
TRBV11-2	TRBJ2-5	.	CASSLESHAGSGETQYF